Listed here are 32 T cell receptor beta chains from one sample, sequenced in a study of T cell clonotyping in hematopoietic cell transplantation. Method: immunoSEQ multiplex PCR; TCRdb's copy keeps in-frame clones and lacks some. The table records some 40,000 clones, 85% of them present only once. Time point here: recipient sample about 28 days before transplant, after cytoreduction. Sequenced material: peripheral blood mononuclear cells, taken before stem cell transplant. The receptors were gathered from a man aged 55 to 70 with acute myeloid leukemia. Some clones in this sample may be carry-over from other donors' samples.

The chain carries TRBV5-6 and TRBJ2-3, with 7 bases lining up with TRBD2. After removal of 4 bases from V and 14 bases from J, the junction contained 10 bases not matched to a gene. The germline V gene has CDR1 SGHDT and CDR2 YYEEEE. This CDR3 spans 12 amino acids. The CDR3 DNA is TGTGCCAGCAGCGGGAGGGGCTGGGGTCTGTATTTT. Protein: CASSGRGWGLYF.

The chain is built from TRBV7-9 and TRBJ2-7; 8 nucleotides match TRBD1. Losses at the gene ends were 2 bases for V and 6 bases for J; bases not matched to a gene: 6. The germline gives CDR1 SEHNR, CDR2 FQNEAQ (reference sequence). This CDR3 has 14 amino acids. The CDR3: CASSLQGAGSEQYF. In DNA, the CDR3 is TGTGCCAGCAGCTTACAGGGGGCGGGAAGCGAGCAGTACTTC.

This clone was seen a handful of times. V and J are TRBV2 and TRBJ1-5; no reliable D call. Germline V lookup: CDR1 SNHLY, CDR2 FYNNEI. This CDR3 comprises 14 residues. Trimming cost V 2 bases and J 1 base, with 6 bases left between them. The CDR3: CASSESSSNQPQHF. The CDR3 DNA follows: TGTGCCAGCAGTGAATCCTCCAGCAATCAGCCCCAGCATTTT.

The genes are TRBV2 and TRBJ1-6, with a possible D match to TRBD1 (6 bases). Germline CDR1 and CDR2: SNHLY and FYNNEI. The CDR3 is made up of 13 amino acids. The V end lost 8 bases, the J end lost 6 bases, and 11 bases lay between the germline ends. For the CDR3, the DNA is TGTGCCAGCCGGACAGAGGGTAATTCACCCCTCCACTTT. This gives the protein CASRTEGNSPLHF. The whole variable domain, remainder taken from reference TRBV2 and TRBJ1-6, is EPEVTQTPSHQVTQMGQEVILRCVPISNHLYFYWYRQILGQKVEFLVSFYNNEISEKSEIFDDQFSVERPDGSNFTLKIRSTKLEDSAMYFCASRTEGNSPLHFGNGTRLTVT.

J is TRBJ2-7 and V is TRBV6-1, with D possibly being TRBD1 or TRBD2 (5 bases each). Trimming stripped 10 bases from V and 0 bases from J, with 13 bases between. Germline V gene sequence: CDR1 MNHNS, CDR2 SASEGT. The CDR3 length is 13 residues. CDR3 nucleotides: TGTGCCACCCGATCAGGGAGCTCCTACGAGCAGTACTTC. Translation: CATRSGSSYEQYF.

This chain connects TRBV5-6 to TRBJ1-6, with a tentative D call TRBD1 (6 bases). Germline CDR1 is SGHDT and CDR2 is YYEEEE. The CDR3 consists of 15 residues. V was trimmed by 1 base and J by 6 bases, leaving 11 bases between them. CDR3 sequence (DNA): TGTGCCAGCAGCTTGTGGGGGGCGCCTAATTCACCCCTCCACTTT. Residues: CASSLWGAPNSPLHF.

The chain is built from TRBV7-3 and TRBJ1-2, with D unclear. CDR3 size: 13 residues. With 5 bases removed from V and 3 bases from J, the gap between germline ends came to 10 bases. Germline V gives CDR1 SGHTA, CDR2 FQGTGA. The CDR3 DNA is TGTGCCAGCAGCCGAATCGGGGACTATGGCTACACCTTC. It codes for CASSRIGDYGYTF.

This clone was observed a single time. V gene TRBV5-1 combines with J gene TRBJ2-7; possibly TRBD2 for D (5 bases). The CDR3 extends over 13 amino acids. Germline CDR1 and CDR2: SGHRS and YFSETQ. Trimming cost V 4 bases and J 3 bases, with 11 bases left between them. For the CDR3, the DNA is TGCGCCAGCAGCCTCCCGGGATTCTACGAGCAGTACTTC. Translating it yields CASSLPGFYEQYF.

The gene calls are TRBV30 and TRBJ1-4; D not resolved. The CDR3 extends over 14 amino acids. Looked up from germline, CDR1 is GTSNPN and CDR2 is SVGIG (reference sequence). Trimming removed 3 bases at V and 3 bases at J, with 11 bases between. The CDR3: CAWRTAGANEKLFF. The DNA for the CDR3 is TGTGCCTGGAGAACAGCCGGGGCTAATGAAAAACTGTTTTTT. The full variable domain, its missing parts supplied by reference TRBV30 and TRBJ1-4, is SQTIHQWPATLVQPVGSPLSLECTVEGTSNPNLYWYRQAAGRGLQLLFYSVGIGQISSEVPQNLSASRPQDRQFILSSKKLLLSDSGFYLCAWRTAGANEKLFFGSGTQLSVL.

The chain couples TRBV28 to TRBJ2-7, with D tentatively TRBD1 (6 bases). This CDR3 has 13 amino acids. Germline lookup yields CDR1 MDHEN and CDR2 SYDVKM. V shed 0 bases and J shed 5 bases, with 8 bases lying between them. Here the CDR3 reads CASSLWGAHEQYF. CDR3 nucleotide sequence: TGTGCCAGCAGTTTATGGGGGGCCCACGAGCAGTACTTC.

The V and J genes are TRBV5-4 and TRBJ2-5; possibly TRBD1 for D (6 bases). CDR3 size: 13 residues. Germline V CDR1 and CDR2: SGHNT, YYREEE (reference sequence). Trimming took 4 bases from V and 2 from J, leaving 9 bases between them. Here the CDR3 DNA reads TGTGCCAGCAGCCGAGGGACACAAGAGACCCAGTACTTC. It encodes CASSRGTQETQYF.

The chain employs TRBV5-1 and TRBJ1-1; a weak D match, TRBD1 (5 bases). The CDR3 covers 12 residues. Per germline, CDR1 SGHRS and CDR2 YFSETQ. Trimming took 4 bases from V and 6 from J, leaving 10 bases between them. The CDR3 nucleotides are TGCGCCAGCAGCAAGACAGCTTCTGAAGCTTTCTTT. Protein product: CASSKTASEAFF.

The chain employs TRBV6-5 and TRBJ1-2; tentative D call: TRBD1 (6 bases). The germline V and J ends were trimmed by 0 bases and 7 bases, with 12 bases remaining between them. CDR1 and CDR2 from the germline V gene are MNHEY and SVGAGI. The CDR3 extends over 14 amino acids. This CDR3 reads CASSYSIRGLGYTF. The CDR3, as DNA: TGTGCCAGCAGTTACTCGATTCGGGGGCTTGGCTACACCTTC.

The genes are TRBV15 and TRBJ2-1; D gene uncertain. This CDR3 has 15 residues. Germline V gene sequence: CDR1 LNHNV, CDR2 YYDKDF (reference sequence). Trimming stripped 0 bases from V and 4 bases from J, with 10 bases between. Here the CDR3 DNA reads TGTGCCACCAGCAGAGAAGATTTACCGTACAATGAGCAGTTCTTC. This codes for CATSREDLPYNEQFF.

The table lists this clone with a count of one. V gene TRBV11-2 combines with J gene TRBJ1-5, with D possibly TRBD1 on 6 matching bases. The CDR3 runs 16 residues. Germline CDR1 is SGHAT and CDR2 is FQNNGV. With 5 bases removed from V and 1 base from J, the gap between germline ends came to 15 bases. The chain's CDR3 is CASSVSGGASNQPQHF. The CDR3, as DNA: TGTGCCAGCAGCGTTTCGGGGGGGGCGAGCAATCAGCCCCAGCATTTT.

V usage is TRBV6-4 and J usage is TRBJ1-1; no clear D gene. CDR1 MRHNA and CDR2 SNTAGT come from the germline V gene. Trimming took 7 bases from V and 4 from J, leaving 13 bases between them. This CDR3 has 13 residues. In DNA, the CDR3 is TGTGCCAGCACCTCCTTCGAGGGCACTGAAGCTTTCTTT. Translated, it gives CASTSFEGTEAFF.

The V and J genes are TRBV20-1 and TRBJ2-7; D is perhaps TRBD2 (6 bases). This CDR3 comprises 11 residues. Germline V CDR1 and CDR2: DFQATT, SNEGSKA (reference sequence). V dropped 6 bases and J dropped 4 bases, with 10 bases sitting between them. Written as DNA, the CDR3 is TGCAGTGCAAAGGACTATTACGAGCAGTACTTC. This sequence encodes CSAKDYYEQYF.

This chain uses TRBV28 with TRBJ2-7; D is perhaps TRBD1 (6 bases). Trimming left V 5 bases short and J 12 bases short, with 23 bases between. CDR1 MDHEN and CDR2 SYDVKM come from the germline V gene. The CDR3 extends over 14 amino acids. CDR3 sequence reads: CASSAPGHPILGYF. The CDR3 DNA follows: TGTGCCAGCAGTGCACCGGGACACCCTATCCTGGGGTACTTC.

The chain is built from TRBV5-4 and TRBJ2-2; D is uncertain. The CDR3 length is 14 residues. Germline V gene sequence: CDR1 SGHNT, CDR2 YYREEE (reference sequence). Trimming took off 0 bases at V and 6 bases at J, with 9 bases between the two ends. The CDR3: CASSLVPESGELFF. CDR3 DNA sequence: TGTGCCAGCAGCTTGGTTCCGGAGTCCGGGGAGCTGTTTTTT.

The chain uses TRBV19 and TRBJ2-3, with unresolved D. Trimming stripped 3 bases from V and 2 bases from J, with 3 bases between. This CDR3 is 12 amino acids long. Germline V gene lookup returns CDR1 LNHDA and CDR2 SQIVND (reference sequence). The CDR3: CASSMVTDTQYF. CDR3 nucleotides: TGTGCCAGTAGTATGGTCACAGATACGCAGTATTTT.

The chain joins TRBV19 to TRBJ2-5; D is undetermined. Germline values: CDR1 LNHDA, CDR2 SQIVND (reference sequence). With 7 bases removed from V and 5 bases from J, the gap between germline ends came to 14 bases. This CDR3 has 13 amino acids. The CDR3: CASKMVATETQYF. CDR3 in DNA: TGTGCCAGTAAAATGGTAGCTACGGAGACCCAGTACTTC.

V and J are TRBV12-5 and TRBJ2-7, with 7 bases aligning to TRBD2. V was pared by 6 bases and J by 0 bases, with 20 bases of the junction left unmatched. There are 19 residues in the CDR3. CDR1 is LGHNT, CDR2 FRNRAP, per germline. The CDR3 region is CASGPPSRGEGLSSYEQYF. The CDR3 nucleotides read TGTGCTAGTGGACCCCCCTCCCGGGGGGAAGGTCTTAGCTCCTACGAGCAGTACTTC.

The CDR3 loop is CASSQPGLDDYEQYF. The CDR3 DNA reads TGTGCCAGCAGCCAACCGGGACTAGACGACTACGAGCAGTACTTC. This sequence joins TRBV7-6 and TRBJ2-7, with 8 bases that match TRBD2. This CDR3 comprises 15 residues. V lost 5 bases and J lost 3; bases outside the gene matches: 9. Germline V gene lookup returns CDR1 SGHVS and CDR2 FNYEAQ.

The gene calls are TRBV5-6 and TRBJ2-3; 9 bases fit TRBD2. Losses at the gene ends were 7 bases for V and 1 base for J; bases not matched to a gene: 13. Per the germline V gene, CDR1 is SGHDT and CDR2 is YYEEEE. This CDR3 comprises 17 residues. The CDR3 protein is CASVNRGGARGTDTQYF. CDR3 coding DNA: TGTGCCAGCGTGAACCGCGGGGGGGCCAGGGGCACAGATACGCAGTATTTT.

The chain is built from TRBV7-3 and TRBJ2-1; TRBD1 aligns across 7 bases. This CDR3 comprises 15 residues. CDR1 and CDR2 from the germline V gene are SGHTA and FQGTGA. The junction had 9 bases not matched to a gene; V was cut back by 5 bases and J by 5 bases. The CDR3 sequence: CASSPEGAKHNEQFF. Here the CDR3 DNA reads TGTGCCAGCAGCCCCGAGGGGGCAAAACACAATGAGCAGTTCTTC.

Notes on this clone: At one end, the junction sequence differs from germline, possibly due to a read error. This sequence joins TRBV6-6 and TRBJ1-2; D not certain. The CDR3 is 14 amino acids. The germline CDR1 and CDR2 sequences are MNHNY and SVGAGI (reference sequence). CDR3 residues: CASSSPPGSYGYTF. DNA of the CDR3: TGTGCCAGCAGTTCCCCCCCGGGGTCCTATGGCTACACTTTC.

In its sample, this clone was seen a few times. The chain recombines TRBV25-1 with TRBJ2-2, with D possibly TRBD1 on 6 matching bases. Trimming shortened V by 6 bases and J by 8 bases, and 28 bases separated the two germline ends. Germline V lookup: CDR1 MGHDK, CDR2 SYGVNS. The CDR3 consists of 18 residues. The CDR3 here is CASSPRIGTFVNSGELFF. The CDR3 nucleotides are TGTGCCAGCAGCCCCCGAATCGGGACATTCGTTAATAGTGGGGAGCTGTTTTTT. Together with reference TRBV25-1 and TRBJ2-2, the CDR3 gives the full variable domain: EADIYQTPRYLVIGTGKKITLECSQTMGHDKMYWYQQDPGMELHLIHYSYGVNSTEKGDLSSESTVSRIRTEHFPLTLESARPSHTSQYLCASSPRIGTFVNSGELFFGEGSRLTVL.

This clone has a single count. Here the CDR3 DNA reads TGTGCCAGTAGTCGGGACAGAAGCAATCAGCCCCAGCATTTT. Translation gives CASSRDRSNQPQHF. The rearrangement links TRBV19 to TRBJ1-5, with 7 bases fitting TRBD1. Trimming at V came to 5 bases and at J to 1 base, leaving 2 bases not matched to a gene. The germline V gene encodes CDR1 LNHDA and CDR2 SQIVND (reference sequence). The CDR3 is 14 residues long. The whole variable domain, remainder taken from reference TRBV19 and TRBJ1-5, is DGGITQSPKYLFRKEGQNVTLSCEQNLNHDAMYWYRQDPGQGLRLIYYSQIVNDFQKGDIAEGYSVSREKKESFPLTVTSAQKNPTAFYLCASSRDRSNQPQHFGDGTRLSIL.

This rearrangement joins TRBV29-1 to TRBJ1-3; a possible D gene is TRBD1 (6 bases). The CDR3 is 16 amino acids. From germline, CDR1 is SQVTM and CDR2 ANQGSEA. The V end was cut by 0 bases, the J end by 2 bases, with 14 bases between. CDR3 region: CSVEEQTGLAGNTIYF. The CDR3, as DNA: TGCAGCGTTGAAGAACAAACAGGGTTGGCTGGAAACACCATATATTTT.

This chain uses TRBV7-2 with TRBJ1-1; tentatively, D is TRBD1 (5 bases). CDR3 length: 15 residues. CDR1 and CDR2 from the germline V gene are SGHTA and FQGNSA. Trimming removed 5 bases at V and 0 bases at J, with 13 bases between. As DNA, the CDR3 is TGTGCCAGCAGCCCTCAGGGTCCCATGAACACTGAAGCTTTCTTT. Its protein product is CASSPQGPMNTEAFF.

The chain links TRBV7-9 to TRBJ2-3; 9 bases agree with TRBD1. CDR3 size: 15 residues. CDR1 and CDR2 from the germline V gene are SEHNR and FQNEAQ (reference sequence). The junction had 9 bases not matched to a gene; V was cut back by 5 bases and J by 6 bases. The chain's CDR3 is CASSLTGGAHDTQYF. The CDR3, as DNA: TGTGCCAGCAGCCTGACAGGGGGGGCACACGATACGCAGTATTTT.

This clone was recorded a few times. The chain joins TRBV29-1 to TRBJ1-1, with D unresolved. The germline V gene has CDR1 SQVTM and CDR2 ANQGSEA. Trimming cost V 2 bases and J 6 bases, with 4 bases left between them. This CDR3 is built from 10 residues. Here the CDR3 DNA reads TGCAGCGTTGAATATCCTGAAGCTTTCTTT. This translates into CSVEYPEAFF.